This T cell receptor (beta chain) was identified during a study of T cells in Graves' hyperthyroidism and ophthalmopathy. In this sample, this clonotype turned up many times. The antigen remains unidentified. Study observations and caveats: Median prediction lead before ophthalmopathy onset was 6.5 months with the model.

RNA transcripts yielded amplified TCR beta CDR3 regions. HTBI primers drove first-round RT-PCR of the TCR CDR3. TCRdb independently ran MiXCR on the multiplex PCR reads; one entry per CDR3 protein. Among hundreds of thousands of distinct CDR3 sequences listed, approximately 13% were seen once. In making diagnoses, clinical symptoms, serum thyroxine and TRAb, thyroid ultrasound and orbital computed tomography were all used. PBMCs stemmed from 10 ml fresh peripheral blood. Trimming removed 4 bases from V and 2 bases from J, with 9 bases in between. Germline loops: CDR1 LGHDT, CDR2 YNNKEL (reference sequence). The length of the CDR3 is 13 residues.

This TCR came from a woman aged 25-40 years with Graves' hyperthyroidism that later progressed to Graves' ophthalmopathy. This chain uses TRBV3-1 with TRBJ2-7; no reliable D call. Sequenced input: blood. CDR3 residues: CASSRTVAYEQYF. CDR3 sequence (DNA): TGTGCCAGCAGCCGGACGGTAGCCTACGAGCAGTACTTC.